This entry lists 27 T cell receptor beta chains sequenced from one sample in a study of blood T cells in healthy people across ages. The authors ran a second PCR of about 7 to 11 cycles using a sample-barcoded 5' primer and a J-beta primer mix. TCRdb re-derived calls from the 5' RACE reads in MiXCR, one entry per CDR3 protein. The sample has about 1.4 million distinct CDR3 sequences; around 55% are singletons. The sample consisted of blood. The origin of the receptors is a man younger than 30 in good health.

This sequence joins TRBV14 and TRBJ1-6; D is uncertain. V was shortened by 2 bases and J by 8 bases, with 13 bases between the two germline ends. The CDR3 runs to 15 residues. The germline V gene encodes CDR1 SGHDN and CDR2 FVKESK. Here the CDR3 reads CASSQLTQLDSPLHF. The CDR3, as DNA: TGTGCCAGCAGCCAACTGACCCAGCTCGATTCACCCCTCCACTTT.

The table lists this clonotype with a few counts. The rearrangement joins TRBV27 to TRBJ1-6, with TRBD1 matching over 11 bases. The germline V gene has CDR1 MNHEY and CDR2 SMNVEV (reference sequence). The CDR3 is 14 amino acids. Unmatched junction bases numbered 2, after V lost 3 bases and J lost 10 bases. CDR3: CASSFGTGGSPLHF. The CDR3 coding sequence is TGTGCCAGCAGTTTTGGGACAGGGGGGTCACCCCTCCACTTT.

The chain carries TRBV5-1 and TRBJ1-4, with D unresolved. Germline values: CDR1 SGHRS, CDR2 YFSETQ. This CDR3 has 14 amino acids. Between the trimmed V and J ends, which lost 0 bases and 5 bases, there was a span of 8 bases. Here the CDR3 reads CASSLGETNEKLFF. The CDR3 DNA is TGCGCCAGCAGCTTGGGGGAAACCAATGAAAAACTGTTTTTT. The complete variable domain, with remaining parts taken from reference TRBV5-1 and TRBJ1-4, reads KAGVTQTPRYLIKTRGQQVTLSCSPISGHRSVSWYQQTPGQGLQFLFEYFSETQRNKGNFPGRFSGRQFSNSRSEMNVSTLELGDSALYLCASSLGETNEKLFFGSGTQLSVL.

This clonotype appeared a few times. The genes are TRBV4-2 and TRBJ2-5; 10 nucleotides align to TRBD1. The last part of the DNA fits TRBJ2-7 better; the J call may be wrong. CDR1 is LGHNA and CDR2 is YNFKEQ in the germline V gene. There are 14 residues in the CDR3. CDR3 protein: CASSRGTGDNEQYF. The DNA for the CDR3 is TGTGCCAGCAGCCGGGGGACAGGGGATAACGAGCAGTACTTC.

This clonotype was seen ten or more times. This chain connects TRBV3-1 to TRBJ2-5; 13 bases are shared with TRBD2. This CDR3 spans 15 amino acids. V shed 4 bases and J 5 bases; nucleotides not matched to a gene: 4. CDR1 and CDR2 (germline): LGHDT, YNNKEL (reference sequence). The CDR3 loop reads CASSPKTSGRETQYF. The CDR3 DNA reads TGTGCCAGCAGCCCCAAGACTAGCGGGAGGGAGACCCAGTACTTC.

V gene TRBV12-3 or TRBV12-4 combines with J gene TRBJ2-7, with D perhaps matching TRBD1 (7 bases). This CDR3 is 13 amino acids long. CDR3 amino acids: CASTRGVSYEQYF. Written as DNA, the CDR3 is TGTGCTTCTACCAGGGGGGTTTCCTACGAGCAGTACTTC.

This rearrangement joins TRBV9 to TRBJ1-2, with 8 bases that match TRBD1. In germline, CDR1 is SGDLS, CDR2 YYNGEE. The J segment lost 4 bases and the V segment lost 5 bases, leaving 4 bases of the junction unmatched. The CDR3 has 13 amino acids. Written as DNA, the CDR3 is TGTGCCAGCAGTGCAGGGGGCGGCTATGGCTACACCTTC. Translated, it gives CASSAGGGYGYTF.

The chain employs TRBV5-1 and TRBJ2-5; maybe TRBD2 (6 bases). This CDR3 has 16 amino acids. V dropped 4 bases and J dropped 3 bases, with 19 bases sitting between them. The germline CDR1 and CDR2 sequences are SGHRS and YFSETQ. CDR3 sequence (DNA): TGCGCCAGCAGCCCTTGGACTGGCGGGAACAAAGAGACCCAGTACTTC. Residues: CASSPWTGGNKETQYF. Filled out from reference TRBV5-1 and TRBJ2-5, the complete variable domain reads KAGVTQTPRYLIKTRGQQVTLSCSPISGHRSVSWYQQTPGQGLQFLFEYFSETQRNKGNFPGRFSGRQFSNSRSEMNVSTLELGDSALYLCASSPWTGGNKETQYFGPGTRLLVL.

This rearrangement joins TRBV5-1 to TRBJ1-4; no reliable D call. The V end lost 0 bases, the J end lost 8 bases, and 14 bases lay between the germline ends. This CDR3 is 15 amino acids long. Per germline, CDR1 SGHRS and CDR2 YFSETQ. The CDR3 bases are TGCGCCAGCAGCTTGGGTGGCCCGGGCGGAGAAAAACTGTTTTTT. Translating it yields CASSLGGPGGEKLFF.

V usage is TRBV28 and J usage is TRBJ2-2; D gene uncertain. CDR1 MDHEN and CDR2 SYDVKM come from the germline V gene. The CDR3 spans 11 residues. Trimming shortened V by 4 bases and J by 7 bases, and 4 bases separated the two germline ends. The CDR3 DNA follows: TGTGCCAGCAGTTCGCACGGGGAGCTGTTTTTT. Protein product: CASSSHGELFF. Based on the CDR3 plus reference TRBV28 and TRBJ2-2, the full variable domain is DVKVTQSSRYLVKRTGEKVFLECVQDMDHENMFWYRQDPGLGLRLIYFSYDVKMKEKGDIPEGYSVSREKKERFSLILESASTNQTSMYLCASSSHGELFFGEGSRLTVL.

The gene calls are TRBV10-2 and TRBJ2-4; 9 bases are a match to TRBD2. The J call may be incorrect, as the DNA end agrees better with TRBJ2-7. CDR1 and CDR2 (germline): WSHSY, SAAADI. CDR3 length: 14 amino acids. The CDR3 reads CASSFAGGEDEQYF. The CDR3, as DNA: TGCGCCAGCAGTTTCGCGGGAGGGGAGGACGAGCAGTACTTC.

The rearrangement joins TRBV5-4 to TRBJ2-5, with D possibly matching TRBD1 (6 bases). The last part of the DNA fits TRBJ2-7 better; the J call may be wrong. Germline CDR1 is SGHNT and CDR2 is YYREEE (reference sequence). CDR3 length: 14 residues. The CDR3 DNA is TGTGCCAGCAGCCCAGGGGACACCTCCTACGAGCAGTACTTC. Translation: CASSPGDTSYEQYF.

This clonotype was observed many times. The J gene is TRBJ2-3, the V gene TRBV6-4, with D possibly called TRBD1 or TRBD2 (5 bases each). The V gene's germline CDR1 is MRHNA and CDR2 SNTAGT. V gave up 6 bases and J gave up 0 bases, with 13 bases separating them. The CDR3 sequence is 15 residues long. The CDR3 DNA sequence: TGTGCCAGCAGCAAACAGGCGGGTAGCACAGATACGCAGTATTTT. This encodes CASSKQAGSTDTQYF.

CDR3 loop: CAISNPGHHQETQYF. CDR3 coding DNA: TGTGCCATCAGCAATCCGGGGCACCACCAAGAGACCCAGTACTTC. The V call is TRBV10-3, the J call TRBJ2-5; the D gene could be TRBD1 or TRBD2 (5 bases each). This CDR3 is 15 amino acids long. CDR1 ENHRY and CDR2 SYGVKD come from the germline V gene. The germline V and J ends were trimmed by 6 bases and 0 bases, with 14 bases remaining between them.

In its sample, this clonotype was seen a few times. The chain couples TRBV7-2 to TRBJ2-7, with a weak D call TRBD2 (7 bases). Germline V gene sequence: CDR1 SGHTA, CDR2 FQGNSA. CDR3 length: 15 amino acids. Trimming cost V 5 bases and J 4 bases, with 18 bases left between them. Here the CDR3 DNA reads TGTGCCAGCAGCCCCGTTGGGGGGGCCGGGTACGAGCAGTACTTC. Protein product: CASSPVGGAGYEQYF.

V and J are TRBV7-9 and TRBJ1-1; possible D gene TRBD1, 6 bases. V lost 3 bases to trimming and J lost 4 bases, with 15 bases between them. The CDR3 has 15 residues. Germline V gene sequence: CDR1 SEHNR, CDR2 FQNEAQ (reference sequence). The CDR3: CASSLGRQGPTEAFF. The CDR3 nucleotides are TGTGCCAGCAGCTTGGGGCGGCAGGGGCCCACTGAAGCTTTCTTT.

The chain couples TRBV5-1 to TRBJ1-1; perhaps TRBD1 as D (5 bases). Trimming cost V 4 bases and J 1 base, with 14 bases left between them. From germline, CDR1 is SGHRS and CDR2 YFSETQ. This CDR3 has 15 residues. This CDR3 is CASSENVGGNTEAFF. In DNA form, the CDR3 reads TGCGCCAGCAGCGAAAATGTGGGGGGGAACACTGAAGCTTTCTTT.

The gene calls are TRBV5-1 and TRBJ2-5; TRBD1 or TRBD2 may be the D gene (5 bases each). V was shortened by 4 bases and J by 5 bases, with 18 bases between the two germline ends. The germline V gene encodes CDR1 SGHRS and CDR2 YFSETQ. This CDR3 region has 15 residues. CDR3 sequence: CASSATQGEGETQYF. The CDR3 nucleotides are TGCGCCAGCAGCGCAACCCAGGGTGAGGGCGAGACCCAGTACTTC.

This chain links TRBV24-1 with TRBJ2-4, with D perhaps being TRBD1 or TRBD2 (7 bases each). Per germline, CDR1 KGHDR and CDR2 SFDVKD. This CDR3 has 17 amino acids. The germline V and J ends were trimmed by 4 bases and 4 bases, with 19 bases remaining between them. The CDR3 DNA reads TGTGCCACCAGTGACCCCCGGGGGGACAGCGTGAAAAACATTCAGTACTTC. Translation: CATSDPRGDSVKNIQYF.

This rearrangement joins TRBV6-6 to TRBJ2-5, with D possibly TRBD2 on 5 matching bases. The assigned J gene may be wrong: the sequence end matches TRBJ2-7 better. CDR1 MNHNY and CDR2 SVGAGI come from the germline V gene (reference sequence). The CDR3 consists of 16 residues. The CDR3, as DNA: TGTGCCAGCTCCGAGAGGGCCCTTAAAATCAACGACGAGCAGTACTTC. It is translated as CASSERALKINDEQYF.

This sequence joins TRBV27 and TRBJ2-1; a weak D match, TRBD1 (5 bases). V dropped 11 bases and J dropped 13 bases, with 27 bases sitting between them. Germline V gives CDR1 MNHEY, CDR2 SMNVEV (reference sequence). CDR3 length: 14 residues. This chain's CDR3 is CARDTHDSSPGQFF. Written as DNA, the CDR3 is TGTGCCCGCGACACCCACGACAGCTCCCCAGGCCAGTTCTTC.

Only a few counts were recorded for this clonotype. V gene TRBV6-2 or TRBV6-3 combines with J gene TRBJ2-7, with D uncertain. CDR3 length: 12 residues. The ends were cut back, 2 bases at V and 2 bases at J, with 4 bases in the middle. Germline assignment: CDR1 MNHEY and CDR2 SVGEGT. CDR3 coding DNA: TGTGCCAGCAGTTACAGAACCTACGAGCAGTACTTC. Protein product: CASSYRTYEQYF.

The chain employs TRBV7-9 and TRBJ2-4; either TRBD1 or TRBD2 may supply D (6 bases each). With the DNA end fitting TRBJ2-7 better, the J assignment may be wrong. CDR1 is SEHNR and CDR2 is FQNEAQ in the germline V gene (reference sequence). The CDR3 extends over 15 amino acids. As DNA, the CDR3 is TGTGCCAGCAGCTTAGTAGGGGGGAATAAAGACGAGCAGTACTTC. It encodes CASSLVGGNKDEQYF.

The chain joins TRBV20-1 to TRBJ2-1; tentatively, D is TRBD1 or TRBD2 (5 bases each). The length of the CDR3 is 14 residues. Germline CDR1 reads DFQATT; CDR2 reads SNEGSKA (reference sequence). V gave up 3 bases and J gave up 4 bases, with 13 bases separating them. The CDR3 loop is CSASGPGPYNEQFF. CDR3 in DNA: TGCAGTGCTAGCGGACCGGGACCTTACAATGAGCAGTTCTTC.

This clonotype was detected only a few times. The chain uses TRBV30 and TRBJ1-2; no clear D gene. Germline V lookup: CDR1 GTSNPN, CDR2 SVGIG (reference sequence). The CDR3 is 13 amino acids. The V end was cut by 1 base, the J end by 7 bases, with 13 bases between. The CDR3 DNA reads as TGTGCCTGGAGTGCTATTAGAGCTGGTGGCTACACCTTC. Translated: CAWSAIRAGGYTF.

In DNA, the CDR3 is TGCAGTGCCCTACCTAACCCCGAGACCCAGTACTTC. This gives the protein CSALPNPETQYF. This chain connects TRBV20-1 to TRBJ2-5; the D is unclear. Germline CDR1 and CDR2: DFQATT and SNEGSKA (reference sequence). The CDR3 covers 12 residues. Trimming removed 6 bases at V and 5 bases at J, with 13 bases between.

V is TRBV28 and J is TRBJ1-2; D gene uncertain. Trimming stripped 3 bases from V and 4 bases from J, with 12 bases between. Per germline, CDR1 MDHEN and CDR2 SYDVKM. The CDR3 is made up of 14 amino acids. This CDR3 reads CASSFGSSPYGYTF. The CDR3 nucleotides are TGTGCCAGCAGTTTCGGATCCTCCCCCTATGGCTACACCTTC.